The T cell receptor beta chain under discussion was sequenced for a study of molecular identifiers for immune sequencing clone quantification (dated by TCRdb to 2016 to 2019). Looking at the study overall: For a replicate experiment, RNA from about 21,000 or 97,000 naive CD8 T cells was divided into five aliquots, of which four were sequenced. CD8 T cells were used in a methods study to benchmark molecular-identifier clustering-based TCR repertoire sequencing (MIDCIRS) and TCR RNA copy counting.

Libraries of naive CD8 T cells were built from anywhere between about 17,000 and 1,000,000 sorted cells, with 10%, 30% or 50% of the purified RNA used. Naive CD8 T cells were FACS-sorted as CD8+CD4-CCR7+CD45RA+ on a BD FACSAria II into RLT Plus buffer. To test detection sensitivity, Jurkat RNA equal to around 11 TCR copies was added to samples of about 18,000-1,100,000 naive CD8 T cells. Enrichment of CD8 T cells was done with RosetteSep CD8+ T Cell Enrichment Cocktail plus Ficoll-Paque, and ACK red cell lysis came afterward. The library came from PCR. The sequencing machine was an Illumina HiSeq 4000. Preparation of bulk TCR libraries followed a previously described approach, with the TCR primers listed in Table S5. Total RNA was purified with the Qiagen AllPrep DNA/RNA kit. Before analysis, reads from multiple sequencing runs of the same library were pooled. The authors processed their data as follows. Reads were retained only if an exact TCR constant sequence was present, and the retained reads were trimmed to 150 nt and grouped according to their 12-nt molecular barcodes. Reads in each barcode group were sub-clustered using a 15% Levenshtein threshold, and a quality-weighted consensus sequence was built for each RNA molecule. Non-functional sequences were filtered out, along with any lower-count sequence sitting one edit away from another sequence. On the basis of fitting two negative binomial distributions, barcode sub-clusters with fewer than 20% of the maximum read count were discarded. The public reads were quality trimmed at Q25 with fastp and then assembled into clones with MiXCR by TCRdb, keeping productive beta chains. Under each unique CDR3 protein, matching rows form one entry showing the most common genes and DNA. TCRdb's processing, not the authors', yielded these V and J calls. For this sample the table gives 350,000 or so distinct CDR3 sequences, of which over 20% were detected only once. About 0.79% of the sample is taken by the ten largest.

The CDR3 starts with the cysteine, ends with the phenylalanine, and has 19 residues. Only the CDR3 DNA is retained, 57 bases long and in frame from the first base. The germline V gene (reference sequence) supplies CDR1 PRHDT and CDR2 FYEKMQ. V is cut by 4 bases and J by 2 bases, and the space between the germline ends is 25 bases. This clonotype was seen ten or more times. Its antigen has not been determined. Base qualities were left out, and no much larger clone turns up one base away. Findings and caveats that apply to the study as a whole: Naive libraries contained spiked-in Jurkat TCR RNA (roughly ten copies' worth), which is not part of the donor repertoire. A single cell's worth of spiked-in Jurkat TCR RNA was reported detectable even among under 1.1 million naive CD8 T cells. The sizes of highly expanded clones could end up underestimated when identical TCR molecules share a barcode. About 3 recovered TCR RNA copies per cell were obtained by modeling, versus about 10 by digital PCR, implying a capture efficiency of 25% to 30%. In CMV-specific effector cells, over 97% of molecules were held by clones above 20 RNA copies, whereas under 1% of molecules were held by such clones in naive cells. When barcode sub-clustering was left out, chimeric consensus sequences inflated TCR diversity, with chimeras reaching as high as 47%.

The chain joins TRBV13 to TRBJ2-3, with the D gene uncertain. This clonotype originated in a human donor in good health. Some libraries in this study had Jurkat cell RNA spiked in. The sequenced material came from naive CD8+ T cells from blood, with Jurkat cell RNA spiked in. The sample's cell subset or site, from its label and the paper: FACS-sorted CD8+CD4-CCR7+CD45RA+ naive T cells. The bases are TGTGCCAGCAGCTCCACAATTTGGGAAGTCACCTACCACACAGATACGCAGTATTTT. Translated, it gives CASSSTIWEVTYHTDTQYF.